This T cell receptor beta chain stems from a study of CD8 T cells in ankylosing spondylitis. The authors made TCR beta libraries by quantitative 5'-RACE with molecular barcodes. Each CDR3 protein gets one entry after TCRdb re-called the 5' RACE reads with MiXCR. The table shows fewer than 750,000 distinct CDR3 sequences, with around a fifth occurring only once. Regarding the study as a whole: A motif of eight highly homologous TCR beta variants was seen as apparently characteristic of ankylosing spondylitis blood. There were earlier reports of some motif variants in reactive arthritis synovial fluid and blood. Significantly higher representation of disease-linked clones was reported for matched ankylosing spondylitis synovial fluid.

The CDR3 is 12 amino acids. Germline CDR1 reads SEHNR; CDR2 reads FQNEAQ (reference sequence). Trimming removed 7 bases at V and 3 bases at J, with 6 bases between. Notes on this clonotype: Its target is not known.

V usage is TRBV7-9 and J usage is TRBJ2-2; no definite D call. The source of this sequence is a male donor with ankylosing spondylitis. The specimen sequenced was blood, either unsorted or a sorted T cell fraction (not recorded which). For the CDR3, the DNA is TGTGCCAGCATTCGGGACACCGGGGAGCTGTTTTTT. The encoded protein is CASIRDTGELFF.